The clone carrying this T cell receptor (beta chain) showed up just a few times. Antigen specificity is unknown. TCRdb redid the calling of the 5' RACE reads with MiXCR, one entry per CDR3 protein. Of a few hundred thousand distinct CDR3 sequences in the sample, about a sixth were seen once. The entry originates in a study of T cells after yellow fever vaccination. Study results and limitations: The appearance of a small share of clonotypes in both CD4 and CD8 compartments was observed. Reappearance after the booster was seen for most primary-vaccination clones, at 96% CD4 and 70% to 90% CD8. The secondary response peaked faster, at day 5 versus 15, but was weaker.

V was clipped by 6 bases and J by 4 bases; unmatched bases: 5. This CDR3 contains 13 residues. This clonotype was sampled from a man younger than 30 who received the YFV17D yellow fever vaccine. The sample here was PBMCs, taken about 5 days after the first yellow fever vaccination. This chain links TRBV12-3 or TRBV12-4 with TRBJ1-1; 7 bases match TRBD1. The CDR3: CASRRDRVTEAFF. The CDR3 DNA reads TGTGCCAGCAGACGGGACAGAGTCACTGAAGCTTTCTTT.